A single sample gave rise to the 18 T cell receptor beta chains below, sequenced in a study of cytomegalovirus exposure and HLA in healthy donors. The PCR used 60 Vbeta and 13 Jbeta primers. Method: immunoSEQ multiplex PCR; TCRdb's copy keeps in-frame clones and lacks some. This table has 110,000 to 150,000 clones, around 86% appearing once. Sequenced material: PBMCs. Source of these receptors: a female donor in good health and CMV-seronegative.

This clone was observed once. The chain carries TRBV6-1 and TRBJ2-3; D perhaps matches TRBD2 (5 bases). This CDR3 has 13 amino acids. Deletions cut 6 bases from V and 11 bases from J, with 18 bases between. The germline CDR1 and CDR2 sequences are MNHNS and SASEGT. This CDR3 is CASSGLMTYEQYF. For the CDR3, the DNA is TGTGCCAGCAGCGGACTCATGACTTACGAGCAGTATTTT.

The rearrangement uses TRBV28 and TRBJ1-5; D is possibly TRBD1 (5 bases). The length of the CDR3 is 16 residues. V shed 2 bases and J shed 3 bases, with 14 bases lying between them. Germline CDR1 MDHEN, CDR2 SYDVKM. The CDR3 spells CASSLLPGWNNQPQHF. The CDR3 DNA reads TGTGCCAGCAGTTTACTCCCAGGGTGGAACAATCAGCCCCAGCATTTT.

In DNA form, the CDR3 reads TGCGCCAGCAGCCAAGCCCTGCCAGGGCGTGTGGATGGCTACACCTTC. This translates into CASSQALPGRVDGYTF. This sequence joins TRBV4-1 and TRBJ1-2, with D maybe TRBD1 (5 bases). CDR1 is MGHRA and CDR2 is YSYEKL in the germline V gene. V lost 1 base, J lost 6 bases, and 18 bases lay in between. There are 16 residues in the CDR3.

The chain recombines TRBV19 with TRBJ2-7, with 14 positions matching TRBD2. Trimming removed 3 bases from V and 8 bases from J; junction bases left unmatched: 3. The length of the CDR3 is 14 residues. Germline V gives CDR1 LNHDA, CDR2 SQIVND (reference sequence). CDR3 residues: CASSIGTSGSKQYF. The CDR3 DNA reads as TGTGCCAGTAGTATCGGGACTAGCGGGAGTAAGCAGTACTTC.

For the CDR3, the DNA is TGTGCCAGCAGCCGACAGGGTTGGGAGACCCAGTACTTC. This gives the protein CASSRQGWETQYF. This rearrangement joins TRBV14 to TRBJ2-5; 7 bases agree with TRBD1. This CDR3 has 13 amino acids. V was pared by 4 bases and J by 5 bases, with 4 bases of the junction left unmatched. CDR1 is SGHDN, CDR2 FVKESK, per germline.

The chain couples TRBV6-1 to TRBJ1-1; D not resolved. The CDR3 sequence is 14 residues long. Germline CDR1 and CDR2: MNHNS and SASEGT. Deletions cut 8 bases from V and 1 base from J, with 14 bases between. The CDR3 DNA sequence: TGTGCCAGCCGCTACAGCAGTTCGAACACTGAAGCTTTCTTT. This encodes CASRYSSSNTEAFF.

The J gene is TRBJ1-2, the V gene TRBV7-2; TRBD1 matches 9 bases. V lost 6 bases, J lost 7 bases, and 6 bases stayed unmatched. Germline CDR1 reads SGHTA; CDR2 reads FQGNSA. The CDR3 has 13 residues. CDR3 in amino acids: CASRRGQGGGYTF. The CDR3 DNA reads as TGTGCCAGCAGACGGGGACAGGGCGGTGGCTACACCTTC. Looking up the rest from reference TRBV7-2 and TRBJ1-2 gives the full variable domain: GAGVSQSPSNKVTEKGKDVELRCDPISGHTALYWYRQSLGQGLEFLIYFQGNSAPDKSGLPSDRFSAERTGGSVSTLTIQRTQQEDSAVYLCASRRGQGGGYTFGSGTRLTVV.

This rearrangement joins TRBV5-1 to TRBJ2-1; 7 positions match TRBD2. From germline, CDR1 is SGHRS and CDR2 YFSETQ. The CDR3 spans 17 residues. V lost 0 bases and J lost 0; bases outside the gene matches: 6. CDR3 protein: CASSLERGGSSYNEQFF. Written as DNA, the CDR3 is TGCGCCAGCAGCTTGGAAAGAGGCGGGAGCTCCTACAATGAGCAGTTCTTC.

The chain combines TRBV2 with TRBJ1-5; 8 bases line up with TRBD1. The V gene's germline CDR1 is SNHLY and CDR2 FYNNEI. This CDR3 is 15 amino acids long. Trimming cost V 2 bases and J 4 bases; bases outside gene matches: 4. This chain's CDR3 is CASSESTGGNQPQHF. The DNA for the CDR3 is TGTGCCAGCAGTGAATCTACAGGGGGGAATCAGCCCCAGCATTTT. Full variable domain (outside the CDR3, taken from reference TRBV2 and TRBJ1-5): EPEVTQTPSHQVTQMGQEVILRCVPISNHLYFYWYRQILGQKVEFLVSFYNNEISEKSEIFDDQFSVERPDGSNFTLKIRSTKLEDSAMYFCASSESTGGNQPQHFGDGTRLSIL.

The chain combines TRBV27 with TRBJ2-3; 7 bases agree with TRBD1. The CDR3 contains 14 residues. Per the germline V gene, CDR1 is MNHEY and CDR2 is SMNVEV (reference sequence). Trimming cost V 9 bases and J 2 bases; bases outside gene matches: 8. Here the CDR3 DNA reads TGTGCCAGTAATGGAGACAGGGACACAGATACGCAGTATTTT. It is translated as CASNGDRDTDTQYF.

The rearrangement uses TRBV4-2 and TRBJ2-7; D is unresolved. The V end was cut by 0 bases, the J end by 0 bases, with 9 bases between. The CDR3 runs 15 residues. Looked up from germline, CDR1 is LGHNA and CDR2 is YNFKEQ. The CDR3 bases are TGTGCCAGCAGCCAAGAACGCTCCAGCTCCTACGAGCAGTACTTC. It is translated as CASSQERSSSYEQYF.

CDR3 bases: TGTGCCAGCAGCTTATGGGACAGCTCCTACGAGCAGTACTTC. This translates into CASSLWDSSYEQYF. The rearrangement joins TRBV5-4 to TRBJ2-7; 7 bases match TRBD1. There are 14 residues in the CDR3. V dropped 2 bases and J dropped 0; count of bases not matched to a gene: 2. CDR1 is SGHNT and CDR2 is YYREEE in the germline V gene (reference sequence).

CDR3 in DNA: TGTGCCAGCTCACCACAGGAAGGGAGAGGCACTGAAGCTTTCTTT. Translated: CASSPQEGRGTEAFF. V usage is TRBV18 and J usage is TRBJ1-1, with D unresolved. V lost 1 base, J lost 4 bases, and 13 bases lay in between. The CDR3 is 15 amino acids. In germline, CDR1 is KGHSH, CDR2 LQKENI.

The table lists this clone with a count of one. The rearrangement uses TRBV7-3 and TRBJ2-2; 8 positions match TRBD2. V dropped 5 bases and J dropped 4; count of bases not matched to a gene: 6. Per germline, CDR1 SGHTA and CDR2 FQGTGA. This CDR3 region has 15 residues. The chain's CDR3 is CASSQAGAGTGELFF. As DNA, the CDR3 is TGTGCCAGCAGCCAAGCGGGAGCCGGCACCGGGGAGCTGTTTTTT.

V usage is TRBV28 and J usage is TRBJ2-3; 7 bases align to TRBD2. This CDR3 spans 15 amino acids. V trimming: 2 bases; J trimming: 4 bases; junction bases outside the gene matches: 6. Germline loops: CDR1 MDHEN, CDR2 SYDVKM. Here the CDR3 reads CASSLRPTSSDTQYF. The CDR3 DNA reads TGTGCCAGCAGTTTAAGGCCGACTAGCTCAGATACGCAGTATTTT. The full variable domain, rest sourced from reference TRBV28 and TRBJ2-3, is DVKVTQSSRYLVKRTGEKVFLECVQDMDHENMFWYRQDPGLGLRLIYFSYDVKMKEKGDIPEGYSVSREKKERFSLILESASTNQTSMYLCASSLRPTSSDTQYFGPGTRLTVL.

This clone has just a few counts. The CDR3 sequence: CASSLGGQGRDNEQFF. The CDR3 region has the DNA TGCGCCAGCAGCTTGGGGGGACAGGGGAGAGACAATGAGCAGTTCTTC. This rearrangement joins TRBV5-1 to TRBJ2-1, with TRBD1 matching over 10 bases. Germline V CDR1 and CDR2: SGHRS, YFSETQ. J was trimmed by 5 bases and V by 0 bases; bases with no gene match: 5. CDR3 length equals 16 residues.

The gene calls are TRBV30 and TRBJ2-7; 7 nucleotides align to TRBD2. Losses at the gene ends were 0 bases for V and 5 bases for J; bases not matched to a gene: 10. Looked up from germline, CDR1 is GTSNPN and CDR2 is SVGIG (reference sequence). This CDR3 is 15 amino acids long. The CDR3 protein is CAWSVLGAGSNEQYF. The CDR3, as DNA: TGTGCCTGGAGTGTACTGGGAGCGGGGTCCAACGAGCAGTACTTC. Complete variable domain (other parts from reference TRBV30 and TRBJ2-7): SQTIHQWPATLVQPVGSPLSLECTVEGTSNPNLYWYRQAAGRGLQLLFYSVGIGQISSEVPQNLSASRPQDRQFILSSKKLLLSDSGFYLCAWSVLGAGSNEQYFGPGTRLTVT.

The chain joins TRBV25-1 to TRBJ2-7; 11 bases map to TRBD1. The CDR3 extends over 17 amino acids. V was pared by 2 bases and J by 4 bases, with 10 bases of the junction left unmatched. The germline CDR1 and CDR2 sequences are MGHDK and SYGVNS. CDR3 bases: TGTGCCAGCAGTGAACCGTACGCCGGGACAGGGGGATACGAGCAGTACTTC. Protein sequence: CASSEPYAGTGGYEQYF.